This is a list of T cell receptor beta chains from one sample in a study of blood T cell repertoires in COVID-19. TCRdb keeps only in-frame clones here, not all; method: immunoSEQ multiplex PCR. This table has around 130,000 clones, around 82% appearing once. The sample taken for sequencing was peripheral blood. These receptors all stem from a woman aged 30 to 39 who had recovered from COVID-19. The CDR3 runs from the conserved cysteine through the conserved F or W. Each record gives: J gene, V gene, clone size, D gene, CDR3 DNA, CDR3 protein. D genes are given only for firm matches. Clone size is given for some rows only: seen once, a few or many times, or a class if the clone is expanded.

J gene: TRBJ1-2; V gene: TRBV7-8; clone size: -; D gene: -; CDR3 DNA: TGTGCCAGCAGCTTAGGAGGTTTTTTCTATGGCTACACCTTC; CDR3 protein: CASSLGGFFYGYTF
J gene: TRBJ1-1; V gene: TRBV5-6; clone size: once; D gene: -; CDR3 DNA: TGTGCCAGCAGCTTGGTGGGACACTTGAACACTGAAGCTTTCTTT; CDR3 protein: CASSLVGHLNTEAFF
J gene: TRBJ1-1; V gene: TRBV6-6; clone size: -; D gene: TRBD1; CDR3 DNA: TGTGCCAGCAGCCTACAGGGGAAGTACACTGAAGCTTTCTTT; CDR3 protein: CASSLQGKYTEAFF
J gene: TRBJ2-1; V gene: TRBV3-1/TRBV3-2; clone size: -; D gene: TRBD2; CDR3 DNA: TGTGCCAGCAGCCAAAGGACTAGCGGGGGGGGTGAGCAGTTCTTC; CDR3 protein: CASSQRTSGGGEQFF
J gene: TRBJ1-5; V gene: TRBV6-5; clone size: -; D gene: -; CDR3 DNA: TGTGCCAGTACAGGGAACGATAGGCCCCAGCATTTT; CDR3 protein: CASTGNDRPQHF
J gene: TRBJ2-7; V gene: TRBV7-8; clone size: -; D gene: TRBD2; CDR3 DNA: TGTGCCAGCAGCTCGACTAGCGGGGCCTACGAGCAGTACTTC; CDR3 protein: CASSSTSGAYEQYF
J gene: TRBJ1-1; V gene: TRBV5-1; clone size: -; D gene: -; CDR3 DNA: TGCGCCAGCAGCTCCAGGACAGCGAACACTGAAGCTTTCTTT; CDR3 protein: CASSSRTANTEAFF
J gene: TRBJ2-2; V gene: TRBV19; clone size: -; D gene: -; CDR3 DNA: TGTGCCAGTAGTCCAAGGATGCAGGCGACCGGGGAGCTGTTTTTT; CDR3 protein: CASSPRMQATGELFF
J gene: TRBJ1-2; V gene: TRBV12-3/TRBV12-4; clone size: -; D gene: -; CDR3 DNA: TGTGCCAGCAGTTCCCAGGGTAGGGGCTACACCTTC; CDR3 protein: CASSSQGRGYTF
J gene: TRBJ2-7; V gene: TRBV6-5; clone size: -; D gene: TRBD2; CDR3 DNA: TGTGCCAGCAGTATAGGACTAGCGCTTTTGTACGAGCAGTACTTC; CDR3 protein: CASSIGLALLYEQYF
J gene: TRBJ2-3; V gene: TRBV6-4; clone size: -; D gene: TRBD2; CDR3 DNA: TGTGCCAGCAGCCCGGGGGAGGGATGGGGCACAGATACGCAGTATTTT; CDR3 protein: CASSPGEGWGTDTQYF
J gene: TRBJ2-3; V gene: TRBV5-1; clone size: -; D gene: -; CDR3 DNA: TGCGCCAGCAGCTTGGAGTGGGGCGCGACAGATACGCAGTATTTT; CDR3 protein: CASSLEWGATDTQYF
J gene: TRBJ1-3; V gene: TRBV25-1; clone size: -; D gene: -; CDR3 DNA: TGTGCCAGCACACTAGGAAACACCATATATTTT; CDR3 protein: CASTLGNTIYF
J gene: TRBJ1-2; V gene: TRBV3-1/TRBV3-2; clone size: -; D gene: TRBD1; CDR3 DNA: TGTGCCAGCAGCCCCGGGACAGGGGGAAGGAGCGGCTACACCTTC; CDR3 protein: CASSPGTGGRSGYTF
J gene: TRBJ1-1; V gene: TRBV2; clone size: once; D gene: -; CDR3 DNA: TGTGCCAGCAGCCAACAGGGCGCGAATGAAGCTTTCTTT; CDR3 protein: CASSQQGANEAFF
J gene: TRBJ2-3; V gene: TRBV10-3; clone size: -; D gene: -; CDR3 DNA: TGTGCCATCAGTGAGTCGGGCGATAGCACAGATACGCAGTATTTT; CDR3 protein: CAISESGDSTDTQYF
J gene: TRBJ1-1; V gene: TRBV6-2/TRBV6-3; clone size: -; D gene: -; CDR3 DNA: TGTGCCAGCAGTTACTCGAAATCCGGAGAGGCGGACACTGAAGCTTTCTTT; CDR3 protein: CASSYSKSGEADTEAFF